These 18 T cell receptor beta chains were sequenced from one sample in a study of blood T cell repertoires in COVID-19. The method was immunoSEQ multiplex PCR; TCRdb's version includes in-frame clones alone and lacks a portion of them. The data show some 200,000 clones, with around four fifths seen just once and around 14% held by the top ten. Sequenced input: peripheral blood. The receptors stem from a man under 40 with active or convalescent COVID-19.

CDR3 sequence: CASSQEPGAGTEAFF. The CDR3 DNA is TGCGCCAGCAGCCAAGAGCCAGGGGCAGGGACTGAAGCTTTCTTT. The chain couples TRBV4-1 to TRBJ1-1, with D possibly matching TRBD1 (6 bases). Germline assignment: CDR1 MGHRA and CDR2 YSYEKL. The CDR3 covers 15 residues. Trimming removed 0 bases at V and 5 bases at J, with 13 bases between.

This rearrangement joins TRBV23-1 to TRBJ2-7, with TRBD2 matching 7 bases. TRBV23-1 is labeled an ORF, and its function is uncertain. This CDR3 is 16 amino acids long. The V and J ends lost 3 bases and 0 bases, in that order; junction bases with no gene match: 8. Here the CDR3 reads CASSHSTSLSSYEQYV. DNA for the CDR3: TGCGCCAGCAGTCATTCGACTAGCCTTAGCTCCTACGAGCAGTACGTC.

The chain recombines TRBV18 with TRBJ1-2, with 7 bases fitting TRBD1. The germline CDR1 and CDR2 sequences are KGHSH and LQKENI. There are 14 residues in the CDR3. Losses at the gene ends were 2 bases for V and 1 base for J; bases not matched to a gene: 1. CDR3 sequence: CASSPGTDNYGYTF. The CDR3 nucleotides read TGTGCCAGCTCACCAGGGACAGATAACTATGGCTACACCTTC.

This sequence joins TRBV6-5 and TRBJ1-5; possible D gene TRBD1, 6 bases. Trimming took 2 bases from V and 4 from J, leaving 6 bases between them. Germline CDR1 reads MNHEY; CDR2 reads SVGAGI. This CDR3 has 13 residues. In DNA, the CDR3 is TGTGCCAGCAGTTACAGGGGGAATCAGCCCCAGCATTTT. Its protein is CASSYRGNQPQHF.

This clone has more than one count but fewer than ten. This sequence joins TRBV27 and TRBJ1-4; D unclear. Trimming cost V 4 bases and J 8 bases, with 14 bases left between them. The CDR3 has 14 residues. Germline values: CDR1 MNHEY, CDR2 SMNVEV (reference sequence). CDR3 amino acids: CASSSRTEGEKLFF. For the CDR3, the DNA is TGTGCCAGCAGTTCGCGGACTGAAGGGGAAAAACTGTTTTTT.

This chain connects TRBV29-1 to TRBJ2-2, with D perhaps TRBD2 (5 bases). The CDR3 length is 14 residues. The germline V and J ends were trimmed by 4 bases and 1 base, with 10 bases remaining between them. Looked up from germline, CDR1 is SQVTM and CDR2 is ANQGSEA. The CDR3 sequence is CSVVESGNTGELFF. The CDR3, as DNA: TGCAGCGTTGTGGAGAGCGGGAACACCGGGGAGCTGTTTTTT.

This clone has a single count. The V gene is TRBV11-2, the J gene TRBJ2-3; D is unclear. V gave up 1 base and J gave up 0 bases, with 5 bases separating them. Germline lookup yields CDR1 SGHAT and CDR2 FQNNGV. This CDR3 has 14 amino acids. CDR3: CASSLGGSTDTQYF. CDR3 DNA sequence: TGTGCCAGCAGCTTAGGAGGTAGCACAGATACGCAGTATTTT.

This clone showed up just a few times. The chain joins TRBV4-3 to TRBJ1-2; 10 nucleotides line up with TRBD1. Germline CDR1 and CDR2: LGHNA and YSLEER. The CDR3 totals 15 residues. Trimming at V came to 0 bases and at J to 7 bases, leaving 5 bases not matched to a gene. The CDR3 nucleotides read TGCGCCAGCAGCCAAGACAGACAGGGGGCGCTTGGCTACACCTTC. It translates to CASSQDRQGALGYTF.

The chain couples TRBV2 to TRBJ2-1; 8 bases map to TRBD2. The CDR3 covers 16 residues. The germline gives CDR1 SNHLY, CDR2 FYNNEI. Trimming at V came to 5 bases and at J to 0 bases, leaving 6 bases not matched to a gene. The CDR3 loop reads CASSRTSPSSYNEQFF. The DNA for the CDR3 is TGTGCCAGCAGTCGGACTAGCCCAAGCTCCTACAATGAGCAGTTCTTC.

The chain is built from TRBV5-4 and TRBJ2-1, with D perhaps TRBD2 (6 bases). Germline V gene sequence: CDR1 SGHNT, CDR2 YYREEE (reference sequence). V lost 0 bases and J lost 8, with 9 bases in between. The CDR3 covers 13 residues. The CDR3 nucleotides are TGTGCCAGCAGCTTGGTCACGGGGGATGAGCAGTTCTTC. This gives the protein CASSLVTGDEQFF.

Written as DNA, the CDR3 is TGTGCCAGCAGCCCAAGGCTGAATGGAGGGGAAAGATACAATGAGCAGTTCTTC. It encodes CASSPRLNGGERYNEQFF. V gene TRBV7-9 combines with J gene TRBJ2-1, with D maybe TRBD2 (6 bases). CDR1 is SEHNR and CDR2 is FQNEAQ in the germline V gene (reference sequence). V was shortened by 5 bases and J by 4 bases, with 24 bases between the two germline ends. This CDR3 has 18 residues.

V and J are TRBV6-5 and TRBJ2-3, with TRBD1 identical over 10 bases. V gave up 6 bases and J gave up 4 bases; unmatched junction bases: 7. This CDR3 is built from 15 residues. CDR1 is MNHEY and CDR2 is SVGAGI in the germline V gene. CDR3 in DNA: TGTGCCAGCAGCCCGGGACAGGGGAGGGCAGATACGCAGTATTTT. This gives the protein CASSPGQGRADTQYF.

V and J are TRBV9 and TRBJ2-1; 8 bases line up with TRBD2. CDR1 and CDR2 (germline): SGDLS, YYNGEE. CDR3 length: 15 residues. The ends lost 0 bases at V and 8 bases at J; junction bases unmatched: 7. Here the CDR3 reads CASSVEAGVKDEQFF. The CDR3 nucleotides read TGTGCCAGCAGCGTAGAAGCGGGAGTGAAGGATGAGCAGTTCTTC.

The chain couples TRBV7-9 to TRBJ1-1; 7 bases align to TRBD1. V lost 5 bases and J lost 4; bases outside the gene matches: 7. CDR1 SEHNR and CDR2 FQNEAQ come from the germline V gene (reference sequence). The CDR3 is 14 amino acids. In DNA, the CDR3 is TGTGCCAGCAGCCCCAGGGGGGAAGGCACTGAAGCTTTCTTT. Translation gives CASSPRGEGTEAFF.

The CDR3 DNA is TGTGCCAGCAGCTTAGGGGAGGGCGGAGGCGGAAAACTGTTTTTT. Translated: CASSLGEGGGGKLFF. V and J are TRBV7-6 and TRBJ1-4; D uncertain. This CDR3 spans 15 amino acids. Germline V gene lookup returns CDR1 SGHVS and CDR2 FNYEAQ. The ends were cut back, 1 base at V and 10 bases at J, with 16 bases in the middle.

This chain uses TRBV27 with TRBJ2-1; 9 bases match TRBD1. The length of the CDR3 is 15 residues. From germline, CDR1 is MNHEY and CDR2 SMNVEV (reference sequence). The V and J ends lost 6 bases and 1 base, in that order; junction bases with no gene match: 4. This CDR3 reads CASSPGTGSYNEQFF. The CDR3 DNA sequence: TGTGCCAGCAGCCCCGGGACAGGGTCCTACAATGAGCAGTTCTTC.

This chain connects TRBV30 to TRBJ1-6; weak D call: TRBD1 (5 bases). The ends were cut back, 4 bases at V and 0 bases at J, with 13 bases in the middle. CDR1 is GTSNPN and CDR2 is SVGIG in the germline V gene (reference sequence). CDR3 length: 16 amino acids. Here the CDR3 DNA reads TGTGCCTGGACCACGGGGGGGAGCTCCTATAATTCACCCCTCCACTTT. Translated, it gives CAWTTGGSSYNSPLHF.

The chain has TRBV2 and TRBJ1-5, with 7 positions matching TRBD1. The CDR3 totals 15 residues. The trim removed 6 bases at V and 4 bases at J, leaving 9 bases unmatched. Germline V CDR1 and CDR2: SNHLY, FYNNEI. The CDR3 DNA reads as TGTGCCAGCAGCGTTAACAGGGGTTTGAATCAGCCCCAGCATTTT. It specifies CASSVNRGLNQPQHF. The full variable domain, with the rest looked up from reference TRBV2 and TRBJ1-5, is EPEVTQTPSHQVTQMGQEVILRCVPISNHLYFYWYRQILGQKVEFLVSFYNNEISEKSEIFDDQFSVERPDGSNFTLKIRSTKLEDSAMYFCASSVNRGLNQPQHFGDGTRLSIL.